The 23 T cell receptor beta chains below come from one sample, sequenced in a study of T cell responses to AZD1222 COVID-19 vaccine. This table comes from immunoSEQ multiplex PCR, and its TCRdb copy is limited to in-frame clones, with some not included. The sample shows 110,000 to 150,000 clones, about 90% of them seen only once. The specimen was peripheral blood, collected on day 0 of AZD1222 vaccination. The receptor set was obtained from an adult in good health.

V and J are TRBV11-2 and TRBJ1-5; D ambiguous. CDR3 size: 12 residues. CDR1 is SGHAT and CDR2 is FQNNGV in the germline V gene. Trimming shortened V by 6 bases and J by 9 bases, and 12 bases separated the two germline ends. Written as DNA, the CDR3 is TGTGCCAGCAGTCAGACGGGTCGGCCCCAGCATTTT. Amino acids: CASSQTGRPQHF.

V is TRBV10-3 and J is TRBJ1-6; D perhaps matches TRBD1 (6 bases). V dropped 11 bases and J dropped 5 bases, with 19 bases sitting between them. The CDR3 has 15 residues. Germline CDR1 is ENHRY and CDR2 is SYGVKD. CDR3 loop: CAASRGRADNSPLHF. The CDR3 region has the DNA TGTGCCGCGTCCAGGGGAAGAGCCGATAATTCACCCCTCCACTTT.

V is TRBV5-1 and J is TRBJ2-5, with 9 bases fitting TRBD1. The CDR3 runs 15 residues. Germline CDR1 reads SGHRS; CDR2 reads YFSETQ. J gave up 7 bases and V 0 bases, and 7 bases lay outside the gene matches. The CDR3 protein is CASSLGTGVVGTQYF. CDR3 nucleotides: TGCGCCAGCAGCTTGGGGACAGGGGTGGTTGGGACCCAGTACTTC. The variable domain in full, with the rest retrieved from reference TRBV5-1 and TRBJ2-5, is KAGVTQTPRYLIKTRGQQVTLSCSPISGHRSVSWYQQTPGQGLQFLFEYFSETQRNKGNFPGRFSGRQFSNSRSEMNVSTLELGDSALYLCASSLGTGVVGTQYFGPGTRLLVL.

This chain connects TRBV5-1 to TRBJ2-5, with 11 bases fitting TRBD2. The germline V gene has CDR1 SGHRS and CDR2 YFSETQ. The length of the CDR3 is 16 residues. V lost 0 bases to trimming and J lost 2 bases; unmatched junction nucleotides: 3. The CDR3 region has the DNA TGCGCCAGCAGCTTGGGGACTAGCGGGCGACAAGAGACCCAGTACTTC. Translated: CASSLGTSGRQETQYF.

The V call is TRBV5-1, the J call TRBJ1-2, with TRBD1 identical over 10 bases. Germline V lookup: CDR1 SGHRS, CDR2 YFSETQ. V lost 5 bases, J lost 6 bases, and 13 bases stayed unmatched. CDR3 length: 16 amino acids. The CDR3 is CASSLTGGQGFDGYTF. The DNA for the CDR3 is TGCGCCAGCAGTCTTACCGGGGGACAGGGGTTTGATGGCTACACCTTC.

The rearrangement links TRBV19 to TRBJ1-2, with D tentatively TRBD1 (6 bases). Germline CDR1 and CDR2: LNHDA and SQIVND (reference sequence). The CDR3 totals 16 residues. Trimming took 3 bases from V and 4 from J, leaving 18 bases between them. This CDR3 is CASSMAGALTFYGYTF. CDR3 sequence (DNA): TGTGCCAGTAGTATGGCAGGGGCCCTCACTTTCTATGGCTACACCTTC.

V gene TRBV27 combines with J gene TRBJ2-7, with a tentative D call TRBD2 (6 bases). The V end lost 6 bases, the J end lost 1 base, and 16 bases lay between the germline ends. Germline loops: CDR1 MNHEY, CDR2 SMNVEV (reference sequence). This CDR3 comprises 15 residues. DNA for the CDR3: TGTGCCAGCAGCGAGGCGGGATCCCCGTCCTACGAGCAGTACTTC. Its protein is CASSEAGSPSYEQYF.

On this clone itself: A junction boundary mismatches the germline segment, possibly from a read error. The gene calls are TRBV5-5 and TRBJ1-1; D call uncertain. Germline CDR1 SGHKS, CDR2 YYEKEE (reference sequence). CDR3 length equals 14 residues. This chain's CDR3 is CASSLAAFNTEAFF. For the CDR3, the DNA is TGTGCCAGCAGTTTGGCGGCCTTTAACACTGAAGCTTTCTTT.

The rearrangement joins TRBV27 to TRBJ1-1, with a possible D match to TRBD1 (6 bases). Germline V gene data show CDR1 as MNHEY and CDR2 as SMNVEV (reference sequence). Trimming stripped 4 bases from V and 4 bases from J, with 19 bases between. The CDR3 length is 16 residues. The CDR3 sequence: CASSSRRPQGTTEAFF. As DNA, the CDR3 is TGTGCCAGCAGTTCGAGACGGCCTCAGGGGACCACTGAAGCTTTCTTT.

V gene TRBV24-1 combines with J gene TRBJ1-5, with 10 bases fitting TRBD1. The J segment lost 4 bases and the V segment lost 7 bases, leaving 3 bases of the junction unmatched. Per the germline V gene, CDR1 is KGHDR and CDR2 is SFDVKD. CDR3 size: 14 residues. The DNA of the CDR3 is TGTGCCACCAGGGGACAGGGGTTTAATCAGCCCCAGCATTTT. This gives the protein CATRGQGFNQPQHF.

The chain links TRBV6-5 to TRBJ2-5, with TRBD1 as a possible D gene (6 bases). V lost 3 bases to trimming and J lost 5 bases, with 19 bases between them. This CDR3 has 16 amino acids. The germline gives CDR1 MNHEY, CDR2 SVGAGI. The CDR3 DNA sequence: TGTGCCAGCAGTTATGGTATAGGGGAGAGGGGGGAGACCCAGTACTTC. It translates to CASSYGIGERGETQYF.

The chain links TRBV6-1 to TRBJ1-1, with a weak D call TRBD1 (6 bases). Deletions cut 1 base from V and 4 bases from J, with 10 bases between. From germline, CDR1 is MNHNS and CDR2 SASEGT. This CDR3 comprises 14 residues. The CDR3 sequence: CASSEVEGVTEAFF. CDR3 DNA sequence: TGTGCCAGCAGTGAAGTGGAGGGGGTCACTGAAGCTTTCTTT.

The chain is built from TRBV10-1 and TRBJ2-7, with 11 bases fitting TRBD2. This CDR3 comprises 17 residues. Germline-derived CDR1 and CDR2 are WNHNN and SYGVQD (reference sequence). Losses at the gene ends were 1 base for V and 1 base for J; bases not matched to a gene: 6. This CDR3 is CASSEWPGTSGSYEQYF. CDR3 in DNA: TGCGCCAGCAGTGAGTGGCCCGGGACTAGCGGATCCTACGAGCAGTACTTC.

The genes are TRBV27 and TRBJ2-1, with 7 bases that match TRBD2. In germline, CDR1 is MNHEY, CDR2 SMNVEV (reference sequence). V lost 4 bases to trimming and J lost 1 base; unmatched junction nucleotides: 1. The CDR3 covers 14 residues. In DNA, the CDR3 is TGTGCCAGCAGTTCGGGGGGTTCCTACAATGAGCAGTTCTTC. This codes for CASSSGGSYNEQFF.

V and J are TRBV7-2 and TRBJ2-7; 12 bases fit TRBD2. After removal of 5 bases from V and 6 bases from J, the junction contained 8 bases not matched to a gene. The CDR3 is made up of 15 amino acids. Per germline, CDR1 SGHTA and CDR2 FQGNSA. CDR3: CASSPLTSGSVEQYF. For the CDR3, the DNA is TGTGCCAGCAGCCCACTGACTAGCGGGAGTGTCGAGCAGTACTTC.

The chain has TRBV27 and TRBJ1-4; the D gene is possibly TRBD1 (5 bases). The CDR3 loop spans 13 amino acids. Germline V gene data show CDR1 as MNHEY and CDR2 as SMNVEV (reference sequence). Trimming took 3 bases from V and 8 from J, leaving 10 bases between them. CDR3 nucleotide sequence: TGTGCCAGCAGTTTTGGGGGGGTGGAAAAACTGTTTTTT. Its translation: CASSFGGVEKLFF.

The chain carries TRBV19 and TRBJ2-7; 11 nucleotides line up with TRBD1. The CDR3 loop spans 14 amino acids. J lost 6 bases, V lost 7 bases, and 8 bases had no gene match. The V gene's germline CDR1 is LNHDA and CDR2 SQIVND (reference sequence). The CDR3 is CASTAGTGGSEQYF. The CDR3 nucleotides are TGTGCCAGTACCGCCGGGACAGGGGGTTCCGAGCAGTACTTC.

V is TRBV9 and J is TRBJ1-2; weak D call: TRBD1 (5 bases). The V and J ends lost 3 bases and 5 bases respectively, with 14 bases between them. In germline, CDR1 is SGDLS, CDR2 YYNGEE. This CDR3 has 14 amino acids. The CDR3 is CASSDTPTVYGYTF. CDR3 DNA sequence: TGTGCCAGCAGCGATACCCCGACAGTTTATGGCTACACCTTC. Complete variable domain (other parts from reference TRBV9 and TRBJ1-2): DSGVTQTPKHLITATGQRVTLRCSPRSGDLSVYWYQQSLDQGLQFLIQYYNGEERAKGNILERFSAQQFPDLHSELNLSSLELGDSALYFCASSDTPTVYGYTFGSGTRLTVV.

The rearrangement uses TRBV4-1 and TRBJ1-2, with 10 positions matching TRBD1. Trimming at V came to 4 bases and at J to 6 bases, leaving 8 bases not matched to a gene. CDR1 is MGHRA, CDR2 YSYEKL, per germline. CDR3 length: 15 amino acids. The CDR3 loop is CASSLNRGTGDGYTF. The CDR3 DNA sequence: TGCGCCAGCAGCCTTAACCGAGGGACAGGGGATGGCTACACCTTC.

This clone was picked up one time. The rearrangement links TRBV7-9 to TRBJ1-2, with TRBD1 as a possible D gene (6 bases). CDR1 and CDR2 from the germline V gene are SEHNR and FQNEAQ (reference sequence). This CDR3 region has 18 residues. The V gene lost 1 base and the J gene lost 2 bases, with 20 bases spanning the gap. The CDR3: CASSLGGPRGGLNYGYTF. CDR3 nucleotide sequence: TGTGCCAGCAGCTTAGGAGGGCCCAGGGGCGGACTCAACTATGGCTACACCTTC. Together with reference TRBV7-9 and TRBJ1-2, the CDR3 gives the full variable domain: DTGVSQNPRHKITKRGQNVTFRCDPISEHNRLYWYRQTLGQGPEFLTYFQNEAQLEKSRLLSDRFSAERPKGSFSTLEIQRTEQGDSAMYLCASSLGGPRGGLNYGYTFGSGTRLTVV.

The chain employs TRBV21-1 and TRBJ1-4. TRBV21-1 is a pseudogene segment. CDR3 length equals 10 residues. The CDR3 here is CASNIEKLFF. The CDR3 DNA sequence: TGTGCCAGCAATATTGAAAAACTGTTTTTT.

The chain links TRBV28 to TRBJ2-5; possibly TRBD1 or TRBD2 for D (5 bases each). This CDR3 contains 17 residues. Trimming took 5 bases from V and 2 from J, leaving 21 bases between them. Germline-derived CDR1 and CDR2 are MDHEN and SYDVKM. The CDR3 sequence is CASSPSVRGAPQETQYF. The CDR3 DNA reads TGTGCCAGCAGTCCGTCCGTTCGAGGGGCCCCTCAAGAGACCCAGTACTTC.

The chain joins TRBV4-1 to TRBJ1-1, with D unclear. V was pared by 4 bases and J by 2 bases, with 8 bases between. The CDR3 has 13 amino acids. The V gene's germline CDR1 is MGHRA and CDR2 YSYEKL. The CDR3 loop reads CASSLPRNTEAFF. CDR3 DNA sequence: TGCGCCAGCAGCCTTCCCCGAAACACTGAAGCTTTCTTT.